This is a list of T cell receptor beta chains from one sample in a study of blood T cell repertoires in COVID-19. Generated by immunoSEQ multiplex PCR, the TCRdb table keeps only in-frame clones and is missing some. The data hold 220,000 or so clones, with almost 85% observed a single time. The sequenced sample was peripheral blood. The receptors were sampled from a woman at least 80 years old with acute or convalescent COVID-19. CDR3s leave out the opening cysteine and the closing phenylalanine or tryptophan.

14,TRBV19,ASSASGPANTGELF
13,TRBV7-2,ASSLDRDRGTEAF
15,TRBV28,ASSRPWTTYYTDTQY
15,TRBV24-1,ATSDYPTSGGRDEQF
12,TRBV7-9,ASSPPGDPDTQY
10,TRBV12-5,ASGHTLRGYT
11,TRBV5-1,ASSRGQGHEQF
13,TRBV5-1,ASSSSGGNTGELF
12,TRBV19,ASNKGALGYGYT
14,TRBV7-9,ASSLLAGAPTDTQY
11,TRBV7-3,ASSLGQHYEQY
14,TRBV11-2,ASSLQQGARGNTIY
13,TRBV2,ASSRQESRYSPLH
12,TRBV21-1,ASSSTTGGTEAF
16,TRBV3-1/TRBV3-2,ASSQHRGRDRDTGELF
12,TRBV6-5,ASSTTGTATEAF
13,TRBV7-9,ASSSARTGTYGYT
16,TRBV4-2,ASSQARTGESLYNEQF
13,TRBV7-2,ASSLESGGTYEQY
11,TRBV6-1,ASSEGPSRGYT
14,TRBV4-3,ASSQGDIANTGELF
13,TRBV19,ASSRGAQRNTEAF
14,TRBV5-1,ASSLVSGVNTGELF
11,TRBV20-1,SASVSRGTEAF
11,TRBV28,ASSRDLNSPLH
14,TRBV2,ASSRQGPSTNEKLF
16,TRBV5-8,ASSLFPRTDYSGNTIY
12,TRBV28,ASSHRQGAGELF
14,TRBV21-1,ASSMDRPYSNYGYT